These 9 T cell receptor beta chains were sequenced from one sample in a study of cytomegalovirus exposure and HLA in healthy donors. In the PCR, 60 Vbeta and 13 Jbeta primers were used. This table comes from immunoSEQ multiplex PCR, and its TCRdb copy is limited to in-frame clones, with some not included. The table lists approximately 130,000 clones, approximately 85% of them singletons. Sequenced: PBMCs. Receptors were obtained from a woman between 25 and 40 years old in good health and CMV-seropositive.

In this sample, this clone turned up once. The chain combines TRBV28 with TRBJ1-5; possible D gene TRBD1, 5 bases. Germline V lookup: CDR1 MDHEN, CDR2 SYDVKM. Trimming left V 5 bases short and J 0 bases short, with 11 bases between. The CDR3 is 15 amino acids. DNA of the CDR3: TGTGCCAGCAGTCAGGGAGGGGTTAGCAATCAGCCCCAGCATTTT. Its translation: CASSQGGVSNQPQHF.

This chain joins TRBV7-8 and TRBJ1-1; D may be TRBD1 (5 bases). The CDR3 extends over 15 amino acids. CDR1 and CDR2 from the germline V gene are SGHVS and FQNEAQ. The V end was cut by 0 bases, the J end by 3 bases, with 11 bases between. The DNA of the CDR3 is TGTGCCAGCAGCTTAGCGCGGGGAGGGGACACTGAAGCTTTCTTT. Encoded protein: CASSLARGGDTEAFF.

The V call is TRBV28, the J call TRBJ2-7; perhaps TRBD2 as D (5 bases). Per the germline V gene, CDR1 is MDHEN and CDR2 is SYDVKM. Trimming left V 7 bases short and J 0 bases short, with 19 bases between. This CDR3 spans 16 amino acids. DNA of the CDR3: TGTGCCAGCATCTCCACGGGAAAGGGTCACTCCTACGAGCAGTACTTC. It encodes CASISTGKGHSYEQYF.

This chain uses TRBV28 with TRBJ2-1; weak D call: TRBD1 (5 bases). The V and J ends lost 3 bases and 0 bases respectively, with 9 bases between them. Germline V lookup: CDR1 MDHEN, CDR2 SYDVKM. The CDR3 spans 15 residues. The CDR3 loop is CASSFRQNSYNEQFF. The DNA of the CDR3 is TGTGCCAGCAGTTTCCGACAGAACTCCTACAATGAGCAGTTCTTC.

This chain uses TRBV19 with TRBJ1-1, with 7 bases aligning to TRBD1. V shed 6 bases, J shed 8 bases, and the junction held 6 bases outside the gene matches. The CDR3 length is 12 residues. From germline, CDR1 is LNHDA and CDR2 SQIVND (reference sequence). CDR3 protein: CASSRRGAEAFF. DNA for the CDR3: TGTGCCAGTAGCCGCAGGGGGGCCGAAGCTTTCTTT.

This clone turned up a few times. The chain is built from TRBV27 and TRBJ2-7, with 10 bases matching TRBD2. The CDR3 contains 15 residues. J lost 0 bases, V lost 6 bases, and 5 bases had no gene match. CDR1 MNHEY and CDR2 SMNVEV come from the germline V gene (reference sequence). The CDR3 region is CASSQTSGLSYEQYF. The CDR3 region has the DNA TGTGCCAGCAGCCAGACTAGCGGGCTCTCCTACGAGCAGTACTTC.

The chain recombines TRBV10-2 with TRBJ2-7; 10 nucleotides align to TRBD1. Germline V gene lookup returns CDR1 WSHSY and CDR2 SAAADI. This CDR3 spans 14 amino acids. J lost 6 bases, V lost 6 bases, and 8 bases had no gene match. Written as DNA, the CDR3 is TGCGCCAGCAGAAACACCCGGACAGGGGGCGAGCAGTACTTC. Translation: CASRNTRTGGEQYF.

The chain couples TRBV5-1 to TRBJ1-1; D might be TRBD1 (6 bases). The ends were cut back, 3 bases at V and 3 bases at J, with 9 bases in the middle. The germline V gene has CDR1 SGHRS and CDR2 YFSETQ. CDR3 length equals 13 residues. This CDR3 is CASSYTGYTEAFF. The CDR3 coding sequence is TGCGCCAGCAGCTATACAGGGTACACTGAAGCTTTCTTT.

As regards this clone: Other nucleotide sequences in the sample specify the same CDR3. This CDR3 reads CASSLGQSTDTQYF. The CDR3 DNA is TGCGCCAGCAGCTTGGGACAAAGCACAGATACGCAGTATTTT. The rearrangement uses TRBV5-1 and TRBJ2-3; the D is unclear. The CDR3 sequence is 14 residues long. The germline gives CDR1 SGHRS, CDR2 YFSETQ. Trimming took off 0 bases at V and 0 bases at J, with 5 bases between the two ends.